What follows describes a single T cell receptor (beta chain). Sequencing used immunoSEQ multiplex PCR; TCRdb keeps in-frame clones, though not all of them. This sample has about 76,000 clones; roughly 94% occur once, and the top ten carry 0.3% to 0.5%. The source of the sample is a study of technical replicates of blood from a few donors. The CDR3 runs 15 residues. CDR1 is ENHRY, CDR2 SYGVKD, per germline. Trimming shortened V by 2 bases and J by 0 bases, and 8 bases separated the two germline ends. Specimen: T cells isolated from PBMCs. The rearrangement uses TRBV10-3 and TRBJ2-1; D is perhaps TRBD2 (6 bases). This TCR came from a human donor in good health. CDR3 amino acids: CAISEMGGSYNEQFF. In nucleotides, the CDR3 is TGTGCCATCAGTGAGATGGGGGGCTCCTACAATGAGCAGTTCTTC.